The entry that follows covers one T cell receptor (beta chain) sequence. Sequencing used immunoSEQ v3. Sequencing was performed with immunoSEQ multiplex PCR; in TCRdb, only in-frame clones are kept and a portion is missing. The profile shows roughly 26,000 clones, over 60% of them singletons. Indicated time point: pre-treatment sample, taken before nivolumab and TIL therapy. Pleural nodules or supraclavicular lymph nodes made up most of the excised metastases sampled. Tumor harvest preceded PD-1/PD-L1 blockade, followed by nivolumab treatment. The CDR3 has 13 amino acids. Trimming left V 2 bases short and J 0 bases short, with 4 bases between. Germline values: CDR1 KGHSH, CDR2 LQKENI. The sample belongs to a study of TIL therapy for anti-PD-1-resistant metastatic lung cancer. Study-level information: Tumors carried a median about 1.5 non-synonymous mutations per megabase.

V usage is TRBV18 and J usage is TRBJ1-1; the D is unclear. The clonotype originates from a person aged 25-85 years with non-small cell lung cancer. The sample was tumor tissue, taken at baseline. CDR3 amino acids: CASSPVMNTEAFF. The CDR3 region has the DNA TGTGCCAGCTCACCAGTCATGAACACTGAAGCTTTCTTT.